This T cell receptor (beta chain) was captured in a study of T cell responses to AZD1222 COVID-19 vaccine. Libraries were prepared by immunoSEQ multiplex PCR; TCRdb keeps only in-frame clonotypes and omits some of them. The sample lists some 150,000 clones; about 92% were seen once. With respect to this clone: What it recognizes is unknown.

Whole-study results and caveats: Females outnumbered males among donors, who were mostly white British; clonal diversity was possibly underestimated.

The TCR sequence derives from an adult in good health. This sample comprised peripheral blood, obtained on day 0 of MenACWY control vaccination.

The CDR3 protein is CASSYQAGEETQYF. The CDR3 nucleotides are TGTGCCAGCAGCTATCAAGCGGGTGAAGAGACCCAGTACTTC. V gene TRBV7-2 combines with J gene TRBJ2-5; perhaps TRBD2 as D (6 bases). This CDR3 contains 14 residues. The V end was cut by 4 bases, the J end by 3 bases, with 12 bases between. CDR1 SGHTA and CDR2 FQGNSA come from the germline V gene.